This T cell receptor (beta chain) was recovered during a study of shared clonotypes between healthy human individuals. Study-level background: Donors had three CD4 naive, three CD4 memory, two CD8 naive and one CD8 memory plate apiece.

The CDR3 consists of 16 residues. The germline CDR1 and CDR2 sequences are SGHNT and YYREEE (reference sequence). The V and J ends lost 6 bases and 5 bases, in that order; junction bases with no gene match: 10. The donors, healthy adults who were HIV-negative, had experienced no recent acute infections or vaccinations. This clone was seen a single time. DNA at about 0.2 ug, 25,000 to 35,000 T cell genomes, went into sorted-subset replicate PCRs. Profiling relied on immunoSEQ multiplex PCR, and the TCRdb table lists in-frame clones only, not all of them. The table lists 900,000 to 1,200,000 clones, about 80% of them singletons.

This sequence joins TRBV5-4 and TRBJ2-3; TRBD2 agrees at 12 bases. The TCR sequence derives from a man between 18 and 35 years old in good health. Some clones in this sample may be carry-over from other donors' samples. What was sequenced was memory CD4+ T cells from PBMCs. The sample's subset: CD45RA-negative fraction. The CDR3 is CASTGGGLAGLDTQYF. The CDR3 nucleotides read TGTGCCAGCACAGGGGGCGGACTAGCGGGACTAGATACGCAGTATTTT.